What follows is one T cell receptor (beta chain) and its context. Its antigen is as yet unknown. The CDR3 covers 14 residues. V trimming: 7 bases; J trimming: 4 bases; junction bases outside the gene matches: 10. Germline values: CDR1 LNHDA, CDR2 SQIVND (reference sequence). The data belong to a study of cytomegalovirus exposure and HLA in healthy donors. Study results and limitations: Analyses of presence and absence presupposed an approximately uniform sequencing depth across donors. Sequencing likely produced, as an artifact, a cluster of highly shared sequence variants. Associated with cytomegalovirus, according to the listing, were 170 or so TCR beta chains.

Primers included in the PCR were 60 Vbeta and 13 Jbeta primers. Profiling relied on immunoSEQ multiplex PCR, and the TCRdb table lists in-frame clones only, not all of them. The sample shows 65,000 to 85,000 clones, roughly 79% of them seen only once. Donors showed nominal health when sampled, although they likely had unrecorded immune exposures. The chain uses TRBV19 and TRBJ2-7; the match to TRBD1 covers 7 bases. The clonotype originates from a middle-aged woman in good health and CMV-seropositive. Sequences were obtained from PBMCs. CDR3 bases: TGTGCCAGTACCAACCAGGGGGTTCCGTACGAGCAGTACTTC. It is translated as CASTNQGVPYEQYF.